A single sample gave rise to the 17 T cell receptor beta chains below, sequenced in a study of T-cell reconstitution after alpha-beta-depleted transplantation in children. This sample's TCRbeta library carried unique molecular identifier barcodes. A single record per CDR3 protein comes from TCRdb applying MiXCR to the PCR reads. The sample comprises 500,000 to 600,000 distinct CDR3 sequences, 25% to 30% of which are singletons, and approximately 33% rests with the top ten. Here the sequenced sample was PBMCs, taken before TCRalphabeta/CD19-depleted stem cell transplant. The source is a boy in the first two years of life with Wiskott-Aldrich syndrome, due to receive a stem cell transplant.

This clonotype was seen just once. The chain recombines TRBV19 with TRBJ2-2, with 8 bases matching TRBD2. The CDR3 is made up of 15 amino acids. In germline, CDR1 is LNHDA, CDR2 SQIVND (reference sequence). V dropped 3 bases and J dropped 7; count of bases not matched to a gene: 7. In DNA, the CDR3 is TGTGCCAGTAGTATCCAGCGGGAGACCGACGGGGAGCTGTTTTTT. Protein: CASSIQRETDGELFF.

On this clonotype: A clone one base away is much larger, so this may be a read error. The chain recombines TRBV5-1 with TRBJ2-3, with 7 nucleotides matching TRBD1. V shed 5 bases and J 6 bases; nucleotides not matched to a gene: 9. The CDR3 runs to 14 residues. Per the germline V gene, CDR1 is SGHRS and CDR2 is YFSETQ. The CDR3 protein is CASSSPGGFDTQYF. The CDR3 DNA follows: TGCGCCAGCAGTTCCCCAGGGGGATTTGATACGCAGTATTTT.

This chain connects TRBV4-1 to TRBJ2-1; 13 bases fit TRBD2. Germline V gene data show CDR1 as MGHRA and CDR2 as YSYEKL. Trimming cost V 0 bases and J 4 bases; bases outside gene matches: 15. The CDR3 contains 21 residues. The CDR3 sequence: CASSQDGPGLAGTPGYNEQFF. DNA for the CDR3: TGCGCCAGCAGCCAAGATGGGCCGGGACTAGCGGGAACCCCCGGTTACAATGAGCAGTTCTTC.

The chain links TRBV5-1 to TRBJ1-4; D is possibly TRBD1 (6 bases). Trimming left V 3 bases short and J 5 bases short, with 14 bases between. The CDR3 extends over 15 amino acids. Germline V gene sequence: CDR1 SGHRS, CDR2 YFSETQ. The CDR3 DNA reads as TGCGCCAGCAGCTCGGGACATCCCCCCAATGAAAAACTGTTTTTT. Its protein product is CASSSGHPPNEKLFF.

The chain uses TRBV12-3 or TRBV12-4 and TRBJ2-1; 9 positions match TRBD2. V lost 5 bases, J lost 7 bases, and 6 bases stayed unmatched. The CDR3 sequence is 14 residues long. The CDR3 bases are TGTGCCAGCAGTGGGTGGCTAGCGGGGAATGAGCAGTTCTTC. Amino acids: CASSGWLAGNEQFF.

DNA for the CDR3: TGCAGTGCTAGCGCGGGACTAGCGGGAGGGAATACGCAGTATTTT. It yields the protein CSASAGLAGGNTQYF. The chain recombines TRBV20-1 with TRBJ2-3, with 16 bases aligning to TRBD2. Germline CDR1 reads DFQATT; CDR2 reads SNEGSKA (reference sequence). This CDR3 region has 15 residues. Trimming at V came to 3 bases and at J to 7 bases, leaving 4 bases not matched to a gene.

This clonotype occurred a few times. The chain joins TRBV29-1 to TRBJ2-6, with D unclear. Germline assignment: CDR1 SQVTM and CDR2 ANQGSEA. Trimming removed 4 bases at V and 0 bases at J, with 13 bases between. The CDR3 runs 16 residues. CDR3 nucleotide sequence: TGCAGCGTTGCCCGGTTGGGGTCCTCTGGGGCCAACGTCCTGACTTTC. Encoded protein: CSVARLGSSGANVLTF.

In this sample, this clonotype turned up a few times. The chain has TRBV7-3 and TRBJ2-3, with 10 positions matching TRBD2. In germline, CDR1 is SGHTA, CDR2 FQGTGA. V shed 5 bases, J shed 4 bases, and the junction held 12 bases outside the gene matches. CDR3 size: 17 residues. Here the CDR3 DNA reads TGTGCCAGCAGCCCAAAGGGGCTAGCGGGAGAGTCAGATACGCAGTATTTT. Its translation: CASSPKGLAGESDTQYF.

A few counts support this clonotype. The genes are TRBV12-3 or TRBV12-4 and TRBJ1-1; D uncertain. The CDR3 totals 16 residues. Trimming stripped 6 bases from V and 0 bases from J, with 17 bases between. The CDR3 spells CASSPTGLGLNTEAFF. The CDR3 DNA follows: TGTGCCAGCAGCCCCACCGGGCTGGGCTTGAACACTGAAGCTTTCTTT.

There are a few counts of this clonotype. The chain is built from TRBV7-6 and TRBJ1-2, with D perhaps TRBD1 (5 bases). CDR3 length: 17 residues. The germline V gene encodes CDR1 SGHVS and CDR2 FNYEAQ. V gave up 3 bases and J gave up 9 bases, with 26 bases separating them. CDR3 nucleotides: TGTGCCAGCAGCTTGCGGGGGTCAGGTGGGGGTCCTGGTAGCTACACCTTC. Translation: CASSLRGSGGGPGSYTF.

J is TRBJ2-5 and V is TRBV29-1, with D perhaps matching TRBD2 (6 bases). The V and J ends lost 4 bases and 4 bases respectively, with 19 bases between them. CDR1 and CDR2 from the germline V gene are SQVTM and ANQGSEA. There are 15 residues in the CDR3. The CDR3 DNA reads TGCAGCGTTGCAGAGCTAGCGAGGGGTGGAGAGACCCAGTACTTC. Encoded protein: CSVAELARGGETQYF.

The rearrangement links TRBV5-1 to TRBJ2-1, with D perhaps TRBD1 (5 bases). The germline V gene encodes CDR1 SGHRS and CDR2 YFSETQ. With 2 bases removed from V and 11 bases from J, the gap between germline ends came to 11 bases. The CDR3 has 12 residues. CDR3 nucleotides: TGCGCCAGCAGCTTCCGGGCAGGGCAGCAGTTCTTC. It encodes CASSFRAGQQFF.

This clonotype was seen a few times. The chain joins TRBV13 to TRBJ2-4; TRBD2 matches at 7 bases. This CDR3 spans 17 amino acids. CDR1 is PRHDT and CDR2 is FYEKMQ in the germline V gene (reference sequence). V lost 2 bases and J lost 1; bases outside the gene matches: 8. The CDR3 coding sequence is TGTGCCAGCAGCTTATGGTTCGCTAGCGGTGCCAAAAACATTCAGTACTTC. It encodes CASSLWFASGAKNIQYF.

CDR3 nucleotide sequence: TGTGCCAGCAGCCACCGACAGGGGGCTCTAGCGGGAGGGCCAAGGAATGAGCAGTTCTTC. Protein product: CASSHRQGALAGGPRNEQFF. J is TRBJ2-1 and V is TRBV3-1, with 12 bases matching TRBD2. Germline V gene lookup returns CDR1 LGHDT and CDR2 YNNKEL (reference sequence). The V gene end was trimmed by 3 bases and the J gene end by 7 bases; junction bases not matched to a gene: 19. The CDR3 is made up of 20 amino acids.

This clonotype has more than one count but fewer than ten. The V gene is TRBV6-5, the J gene TRBJ2-5, with D unclear. Germline loops: CDR1 MNHEY, CDR2 SVGAGI. V was pared by 7 bases and J by 5 bases, with 8 bases between. This CDR3 region has 11 residues. CDR3 sequence: CASKVGETQYF. The DNA of the CDR3 is TGTGCCAGCAAGGTGGGGGAGACCCAGTACTTC.

This clonotype was recorded once. The genes are TRBV5-1 and TRBJ2-1; 13 bases fit TRBD2. CDR1 and CDR2 from the germline V gene are SGHRS and YFSETQ. CDR3 size: 16 residues. The junction had 5 bases not matched to a gene; V was cut back by 4 bases and J by 4 bases. The CDR3 DNA reads as TGCGCCAGCAGCAGGACTAGCGGGAGTGTATACAATGAGCAGTTCTTC. Encoded protein: CASSRTSGSVYNEQFF.

This chain connects TRBV7-2 to TRBJ2-4; D is unclear. Germline loops: CDR1 SGHTA, CDR2 FQGNSA. This CDR3 contains 16 residues. V lost 0 bases and J lost 0, with 9 bases in between. This CDR3 is CASSLAPTRAKNIQYF. In DNA form, the CDR3 reads TGTGCCAGCAGCTTAGCTCCGACCAGAGCCAAAAACATTCAGTACTTC.